What follows are 20 T cell receptor beta chains derived from one specimen sequenced in a study of T cell repertoires in cytomegalovirus infection (dated by TCRdb to about 2019). Sequencer: Illumina HiSeq 1500. TCRdb cleaned the public reads at Q25 with fastp, built clones with MiXCR and kept in-frame beta chains. Entries that share a CDR3 protein sequence are merged under the most common genes and DNA. The sample yields about 300,000 distinct CDR3 sequences; around 9.1% were counted once. In total, the top ten clones hold less than 3% of the sample. What was sequenced was PBMCs. These TCRs come from a human donor in good health (CMV status not recorded). Some clones in this sample may be carry-over from other donors' samples.

Many counts were recorded for this clonotype. The V call is TRBV7-2, the J call TRBJ2-1; 7 nucleotides align to TRBD1. Unmatched junction bases numbered 6, after V lost 1 base and J lost 6 bases. The CDR3 is 15 amino acids. Germline V gene lookup returns CDR1 SGHTA and CDR2 FQGNSA. CDR3 nucleotide sequence: TGTGCCAGCAGCTTAGAAGCGACAGGGTTCAATGAGCAGTTCTTC. Amino acid sequence: CASSLEATGFNEQFF. The full variable domain, rest sourced from reference TRBV7-2 and TRBJ2-1, is GAGVSQSPSNKVTEKGKDVELRCDPISGHTALYWYRQSLGQGLEFLIYFQGNSAPDKSGLPSDRFSAERTGGSVSTLTIQRTQQEDSAVYLCASSLEATGFNEQFFGPGTRLTVL.

This clonotype was seen more than once but under ten times. The chain is built from TRBV20-1 and TRBJ1-1; no clear D. Trimming cost V 3 bases and J 3 bases, with 17 bases left between them. The germline CDR1 and CDR2 sequences are DFQATT and SNEGSKA (reference sequence). The CDR3 extends over 15 amino acids. This CDR3 is CSASRPGRRDTEAFF. The CDR3 DNA follows: TGCAGTGCTAGTAGGCCAGGCCGTCGAGACACTGAAGCTTTCTTT.

This clonotype was seen a few times. The chain has TRBV20-1 and TRBJ2-3; D call uncertain. CDR3 size: 13 residues. Germline CDR1 and CDR2: DFQATT and SNEGSKA (reference sequence). V lost 0 bases and J lost 2, with 6 bases in between. Here the CDR3 DNA reads TGCAGTGCTAGAGATCTCGTCACAGATACGCAGTATTTT. Its translation is CSARDLVTDTQYF.

This clonotype was counted ten times or more. This chain joins TRBV7-2 and TRBJ2-2; the match to TRBD2 covers 7 bases. The germline V gene encodes CDR1 SGHTA and CDR2 FQGNSA. The CDR3 runs to 15 residues. Germline trimming cut 2 bases from V and 3 bases from J; bases unmatched to any gene: 3. The CDR3 here is CASSLKRDYTGELFF. The CDR3 bases are TGTGCCAGCAGCTTAAAGCGGGACTACACCGGGGAGCTGTTTTTT. Drawing the rest from reference TRBV7-2 and TRBJ2-2, the complete variable domain is GAGVSQSPSNKVTEKGKDVELRCDPISGHTALYWYRQSLGQGLEFLIYFQGNSAPDKSGLPSDRFSAERTGGSVSTLTIQRTQQEDSAVYLCASSLKRDYTGELFFGEGSRLTVL.

Ten or more counts support this clonotype. The V gene is TRBV6-2 or TRBV6-3, the J gene TRBJ2-5; 7 bases are shared with TRBD1. Germline CDR1 and CDR2: MNHEY and SVGEGT. With 6 bases clipped from V and 3 bases from J, the junction kept 7 bases outside the gene matches. There are 14 residues in the CDR3. The CDR3 is CASSPGTAEETQYF. The CDR3 bases are TGTGCCAGCAGCCCCGGGACAGCCGAAGAGACCCAGTACTTC.

This clonotype was recorded many times. The CDR3 nucleotides are TGTGCCAGCAGCTCGGGACAGCCTACGCAGTATTTT. The encoded protein is CASSSGQPTQYF. This rearrangement joins TRBV7-2 to TRBJ2-3; TRBD1 matches 7 bases. The germline V gene has CDR1 SGHTA and CDR2 FQGNSA. There are 12 residues in the CDR3. V shed 4 bases and J 8 bases; nucleotides not matched to a gene: 3.

This clonotype was detected only a few times. V gene TRBV5-1 combines with J gene TRBJ1-1; D not resolved. This CDR3 has 16 residues. V was pared by 4 bases and J by 2 bases, with 18 bases between. In germline, CDR1 is SGHRS, CDR2 YFSETQ. DNA of the CDR3: TGCGCCAGCAGCCCGAATCCTTTGGGGTCAAACACTGAAGCTTTCTTT. Residues: CASSPNPLGSNTEAFF.

This clonotype was recorded many times. The rearrangement uses TRBV20-1 and TRBJ2-3; D is unclear. The CDR3 sequence is 16 residues long. Germline V CDR1 and CDR2: DFQATT, SNEGSKA (reference sequence). V lost 3 bases to trimming and J lost 0 bases, with 16 bases between them. CDR3 coding DNA: TGCAGTGCTAGGGTGATGGGCAGGCACAGCACAGATACGCAGTATTTT. Amino acid sequence: CSARVMGRHSTDTQYF.

The table lists this clonotype with many counts. The chain couples TRBV6-5 to TRBJ2-2; D is unclear. V dropped 4 bases and J dropped 5 bases, with 17 bases sitting between them. This CDR3 spans 16 amino acids. Germline V CDR1 and CDR2: MNHEY, SVGAGI. In DNA form, the CDR3 reads TGTGCCAGCAGTTTCTTCGACTCGATCTCTACCGGGGAGCTGTTTTTT. Protein sequence: CASSFFDSISTGELFF.

This clonotype was counted at least ten times. The CDR3 DNA follows: TGTGCCAGCAGTTCTTCAAGGACAGGGGAGGGGTATGGCTACACCTTC. Translation: CASSSSRTGEGYGYTF. V is TRBV28 and J is TRBJ1-2; TRBD1 matches 9 bases. Germline-derived CDR1 and CDR2 are MDHEN and SYDVKM. This CDR3 spans 16 amino acids. V was pared by 4 bases and J by 5 bases, with 11 bases of the junction left unmatched.

V and J are TRBV6-8 and TRBJ1-2; 10 bases match TRBD1. V gave up 0 bases and J gave up 8 bases; unmatched junction bases: 12. Germline CDR1 reads MNHGY; CDR2 reads SAAAGT. This CDR3 comprises 17 residues. In DNA, the CDR3 is TGTGCCAGCAGTTACTCGACAGGGGGCTGGGGTGCTCACGGCTACACCTTC. Its translation: CASSYSTGGWGAHGYTF.

This chain's CDR3 is CASSEGRGAGDTQYF. CDR3 DNA: TGTGCCAGCAGTGAGGGAAGGGGCGCGGGAGATACGCAGTATTTT. The chain employs TRBV2 and TRBJ2-3; D may match TRBD1 or TRBD2 (5 bases each). The CDR3 contains 15 residues. The germline gives CDR1 SNHLY, CDR2 FYNNEI. Trimming pared 3 bases from V and 5 bases from J, leaving 15 bases between.

This clonotype was seen repeatedly, ten times or more. This chain uses TRBV20-1 with TRBJ2-7; TRBD2 is a possible D gene (5 bases). This CDR3 spans 11 amino acids. Per germline, CDR1 DFQATT and CDR2 SNEGSKA (reference sequence). V lost 6 bases to trimming and J lost 6 bases, with 12 bases between them. CDR3: CSAATRAEQYV. In nucleotides, the CDR3 is TGCAGTGCCGCAACTAGAGCCGAGCAGTACGTC.

This clonotype was detected many times. The CDR3 DNA sequence: TGTGCCAGCAGCGCGTACGTCCCCAGCGGCGGTACAGATACGCAGTATTTT. It specifies CASSAYVPSGGTDTQYF. The chain recombines TRBV7-8 with TRBJ2-3; D perhaps matches TRBD2 (5 bases). This CDR3 spans 17 amino acids. The germline CDR1 and CDR2 sequences are SGHVS and FQNEAQ. Trimming removed 5 bases at V and 3 bases at J, with 21 bases between.

This clonotype was detected ten times or more. This chain uses TRBV7-8 with TRBJ2-3, with D perhaps being TRBD1 or TRBD2 (6 bases each). The germline V gene encodes CDR1 SGHVS and CDR2 FQNEAQ. The CDR3 loop spans 15 amino acids. V gave up 1 base and J gave up 3 bases, with 11 bases separating them. CDR3 DNA: TGTGCCAGCAGCTTAGAGGGGGGCAGGACAGATACGCAGTATTTT. It specifies CASSLEGGRTDTQYF.

The chain recombines TRBV6-1 with TRBJ1-2; unclear D gene. Trimming stripped 8 bases from V and 4 bases from J, with 14 bases between. This CDR3 is 13 amino acids long. Germline loops: CDR1 MNHNS, CDR2 SASEGT. CDR3 amino acids: CASSETPLYGYTF. The CDR3 DNA is TGTGCCAGCTCGGAGACACCGCTCTATGGCTACACCTTC.

This clonotype was recorded at least ten times. This chain connects TRBV7-3 to TRBJ2-1; 12 bases fit TRBD1. CDR3 length: 15 amino acids. Per germline, CDR1 SGHTA and CDR2 FQGTGA. With V trimmed by 4 bases and J by 11 bases, 9 bases remained unmatched. CDR3 amino acids: CASSSVPGQGAKQFF. As DNA, the CDR3 is TGTGCCAGCAGCTCGGTTCCGGGACAGGGGGCGAAGCAGTTCTTC.

The chain combines TRBV19 with TRBJ2-5; the D call may be TRBD1 or TRBD2 (5 bases each). Germline values: CDR1 LNHDA, CDR2 SQIVND (reference sequence). This CDR3 has 16 amino acids. Between the trimmed V and J ends, which lost 0 bases and 7 bases, there was a span of 18 bases. Here the CDR3 DNA reads TGTGCCAGTAGTATAGATCGAGGTTTTATGAGGGGGACCCAGTACTTC. As protein: CASSIDRGFMRGTQYF.

This clonotype was picked up many times. The V call is TRBV20-1, the J call TRBJ2-3; TRBD2 aligns across 10 bases. The CDR3 runs 15 residues. CDR1 and CDR2 (germline): DFQATT, SNEGSKA (reference sequence). V shed 2 bases, J shed 1 base, and the junction held 3 bases outside the gene matches. The chain's CDR3 is CSARFGTSGTDTQYF. DNA of the CDR3: TGCAGTGCTAGATTCGGGACTAGCGGCACAGATACGCAGTATTTT.

This clonotype was found many times. The chain carries TRBV27 and TRBJ2-7; D possibly corresponds to TRBD2 (5 bases). Trimming stripped 6 bases from V and 9 bases from J, with 21 bases between. CDR1 is MNHEY and CDR2 is SMNVEV in the germline V gene (reference sequence). This CDR3 spans 14 amino acids. CDR3 sequence: CASSLRTDDYWQYV. The CDR3, as DNA: TGTGCCAGCAGCCTCCGGACTGATGATTATTGGCAGTACGTC.